These T cell receptor beta chains were read from a single sample in a study of blood T cell repertoires in COVID-19. Profiled with immunoSEQ multiplex PCR; TCRdb holds only in-frame clones, not every one. The sample lists about 110,000 clones; around 83% were seen once. The material sequenced was peripheral blood. These receptor sequences come from a man aged 70 or older with acute or convalescent COVID-19. Each CDR3 is given with its conserved first and last residue. Each record gives: J gene, clone size, D gene, V gene, CDR3 protein, CDR3 DNA. D genes are given only for firm matches. Clone size is stated in some rows and not others, as once, few, many or a class when expanded.

TRBJ1-5 | NA | NA | TRBV6-5 | CASRLTGAGNQPQHF | TGTGCCAGCAGGTTGACAGGAGCGGGAAATCAGCCCCAGCATTTT
TRBJ2-3 | NA | NA | TRBV11-3 | CASSLRFADTQYF | TGTGCCAGCAGCTTGCGCTTCGCAGATACGCAGTATTTT
TRBJ2-5 | NA | NA | TRBV9 | CASSRVVVGETQYF | TGTGCCAGCAGCCGGGTGGTAGTTGGGGAGACCCAGTACTTC
TRBJ1-4 | NA | NA | TRBV25-1 | CASSDWRRSEKLFF | TGTGCCAGCAGTGATTGGCGGAGAAGTGAAAAACTGTTTTTT
TRBJ2-1 | NA | TRBD2 | TRBV15 | CATSRGGLAGVNNEQFF | TGTGCCACCAGCAGAGGTGGACTAGCGGGGGTCAACAATGAGCAGTTCTTC
TRBJ2-1 | NA | NA | TRBV24-1 | CATSVTEAEQFF | TGTGCCACCAGTGTTACCGAGGCCGAGCAGTTCTTC
TRBJ1-4 | NA | NA | TRBV5-1 | CASKQAEKLFF | TGCGCCAGCAAGCAGGCTGAAAAACTGTTTTTT
TRBJ1-2 | few | NA | TRBV28 | CASNGHTNYGYTF | TGTGCCAGCAACGGACACACAAACTATGGCTACACCTTC
TRBJ1-1 | NA | NA | TRBV6-5 | CASSYHTGQGNSEAFF | TGTGCCAGCAGTTACCACACAGGACAAGGGAATAGTGAAGCTTTCTTT
TRBJ1-6 | NA | NA | TRBV30 | CAWSAQGNYSPLHF | TGTGCCTGGAGCGCACAGGGTAATTATTCACCCCTCCACTTT
TRBJ2-7 | once | NA | TRBV5-4 | CASSLSQTLTGEQYF | TGTGCCAGCAGCTTGAGCCAGACTTTGACGGGTGAGCAGTACTTC
TRBJ2-1 | NA | NA | TRBV9 | CASSVVSQGIYNEQFF | TGTGCCAGCAGCGTAGTCTCCCAGGGGATCTACAATGAGCAGTTCTTC
TRBJ1-1 | NA | NA | TRBV6-5 | CASSSWLNTEAFF | TGTGCCAGCAGTTCTTGGCTGAACACTGAAGCTTTCTTT
TRBJ2-3 | NA | TRBD2 | TRBV27 | CASRAGALQEYTQYF | TGTGCCAGCAGAGCGGGGGCCCTGCAGGAATATACGCAGTATTTT
TRBJ2-7 | few | TRBD1 | TRBV9 | CASSVSGTGVYEQYF | TGTGCCAGCAGCGTATCCGGGACAGGAGTTTACGAGCAGTACTTC
TRBJ2-7 | NA | TRBD1 | TRBV6-1 | CASSERDRHYEQYF | TGTGCCAGCAGTGAACGGGACAGGCACTACGAGCAGTACTTC
TRBJ2-2 | once | NA | TRBV3-1/TRBV3-2 | CASSQVVGELFF | TGTGCCAGCAGCCAAGTCGTCGGGGAGCTGTTTTTT
TRBJ1-2 | NA | NA | TRBV19 | CASSIDTGLYGYTF | TGTGCCAGTAGTATAGATACGGGACTCTATGGCTACACCTTC
TRBJ1-2 | NA | NA | TRBV24-1 | CATATEESNYGYTF | TGTGCCACCGCCACTGAGGAATCTAACTATGGCTACACCTTC
TRBJ2-7 | NA | NA | TRBV11-2 | CASSLADGGTYEQYF | TGTGCCAGCAGCTTAGCGGATGGGGGGACCTACGAGCAGTACTTC
TRBJ1-1 | NA | NA | TRBV11-2 | CASSLNLATKAFF | TGTGCCAGCAGCTTAAATTTAGCGACGAAAGCTTTCTTT
TRBJ2-5 | NA | TRBD2 | TRBV4-1 | CASSQGFSGRKETQYF | TGCGCCAGCAGCCAAGGATTTAGCGGGAGAAAAGAGACCCAGTACTTC
TRBJ2-2 | NA | NA | TRBV11-3 | CASSSGGSNTGELFF | TGTGCCAGCAGCTCTGGGGGGAGCAACACCGGGGAGCTGTTTTTT
TRBJ1-1 | once | NA | TRBV6-5 | CASSPPGVITEAFF | TGTGCCAGCAGTCCCCCAGGGGTGATTACTGAAGCTTTCTTT
TRBJ2-3 | NA | TRBD2 | TRBV5-1 | CASSLTSGGTDTQYF | TGCGCCAGCAGCCTCACTAGCGGGGGCACAGATACGCAGTATTTT
TRBJ1-1 | NA | NA | TRBV7-9 | CASSHPDTEAFF | TGTGCCAGCAGCCACCCAGACACTGAAGCTTTCTTT
TRBJ2-6 | NA | NA | TRBV7-3 | CASSLGQGSSGANVLTF | TGTGCCAGCAGCTTGGGGCAGGGCAGCTCTGGGGCCAACGTCCTGACTTTC
TRBJ2-1 | NA | TRBD2 | TRBV29-1 | CSASGRIPNEQFF | TGCAGCGCTAGCGGGAGGATCCCCAATGAGCAGTTCTTC